Below are 7 T cell receptor beta chains sequenced from a single sample in a study of T-cell memory formation after mild COVID-19. MiXCR, run by TCRdb on the 5' RACE reads, gives a single entry per CDR3 protein. The repertoire has 90,000 to 120,000 distinct CDR3 sequences, approximately 14% of them found once; the top ten carry less than 40%. The sample comprised PBMCs or a T cell subset sorted from them (not recorded which). These receptors came from a man aged 18-30 years who had mild COVID-19 (a few samples of this study predate the infection). Cell type and time point are not known.

In its sample, this clonotype was seen a few times. This chain connects TRBV6-5 to TRBJ2-1; a weak D match, TRBD2 (6 bases). Germline CDR1 is MNHEY and CDR2 is SVGAGI. This CDR3 spans 13 amino acids. Trimming shortened V by 11 bases and J by 0 bases, and 11 bases separated the two germline ends. CDR3 DNA: TGTGCCGTGGGGGGTTCCTCCTACAATGAGCAGTTCTTC. Its protein is CAVGGSSYNEQFF.

The chain couples TRBV5-1 to TRBJ2-1; 9 bases fit TRBD2. The CDR3 runs to 14 residues. V lost 2 bases to trimming and J lost 6 bases; unmatched junction nucleotides: 3. Looked up from germline, CDR1 is SGHRS and CDR2 is YFSETQ. This CDR3 reads CASSFAGGLNEQFF. CDR3 nucleotide sequence: TGCGCCAGCAGCTTCGCGGGGGGGCTCAATGAGCAGTTCTTC. Full variable domain (outside the CDR3, taken from reference TRBV5-1 and TRBJ2-1): KAGVTQTPRYLIKTRGQQVTLSCSPISGHRSVSWYQQTPGQGLQFLFEYFSETQRNKGNFPGRFSGRQFSNSRSEMNVSTLELGDSALYLCASSFAGGLNEQFFGPGTRLTVL.

This clonotype was counted between two and nine times. The chain is built from TRBV7-9 and TRBJ1-1; no definite D call. With 5 bases removed from V and 10 bases from J, the gap between germline ends came to 17 bases. The CDR3 loop spans 13 amino acids. CDR1 and CDR2 from the germline V gene are SEHNR and FQNEAQ (reference sequence). This CDR3 reads CASSRRPGERAFF. The CDR3 DNA reads as TGTGCCAGCAGCCGGAGGCCCGGGGAAAGAGCTTTCTTT.

This clonotype was seen repeatedly, ten times or more. The chain uses TRBV4-3 and TRBJ2-5; D may be TRBD2 (5 bases). CDR3 length: 16 amino acids. Looked up from germline, CDR1 is LGHNA and CDR2 is YSLEER. V was pared by 0 bases and J by 5 bases, with 16 bases between. This CDR3 is CASSQDWAEGRETQYF. The CDR3 nucleotides are TGCGCCAGCAGCCAAGATTGGGCCGAGGGAAGGGAGACCCAGTACTTC.

V is TRBV20-1 and J is TRBJ1-2; D ambiguous. Trimming left V 3 bases short and J 8 bases short, with 13 bases between. Germline V CDR1 and CDR2: DFQATT, SNEGSKA (reference sequence). The CDR3 runs 12 residues. CDR3 in DNA: TGCAGTGCTAGGATGGCAGGCCGGGGCTACACCTTC. Protein: CSARMAGRGYTF.

There are a few counts of this clonotype. V gene TRBV7-9 combines with J gene TRBJ2-2; TRBD2 is a possible D gene (5 bases). The CDR3 extends over 15 amino acids. The V and J ends lost 5 bases and 4 bases respectively, with 14 bases between them. Germline loops: CDR1 SEHNR, CDR2 FQNEAQ (reference sequence). CDR3 loop: CASSPPGTVTGELFF. The CDR3 nucleotides are TGTGCCAGCAGCCCGCCGGGAACCGTCACCGGGGAGCTGTTTTTT.

Many counts were recorded for this clonotype. This chain uses TRBV18 with TRBJ2-7; TRBD2 aligns across 13 bases. CDR1 and CDR2 from the germline V gene are KGHSH and LQKENI. This CDR3 has 16 residues. V dropped 4 bases and J dropped 6; count of bases not matched to a gene: 9. The CDR3 nucleotides read TGTGCCAGCTCACGGGAACTAGCGGGGGGGCTCTCCGAGCAGTACGTC. This sequence encodes CASSRELAGGLSEQYV.